In its sample, the clone carrying this T cell receptor (beta chain) was seen many times. The antigen is not known. This CDR3 contains 15 residues. V was shortened by 3 bases and J by 0 bases, with 10 bases between the two germline ends. Germline V gene lookup returns CDR1 SEHNR and CDR2 FQNEAQ (reference sequence). This entry comes from a study of T cell repertoires in cytomegalovirus infection. TCRdb passed the reads through MiXCR, listing each CDR3 protein once. The table includes some 940,000 distinct CDR3 sequences, approximately 32% detected once. Sequencing used cultured CD8+ T cells from PBMCs, obtained from culture after CMV antigen stimulation. This clonotype was sampled from a human donor in good health (CMV status not recorded). Some clones in this sample may be carry-over from other donors' samples. V usage is TRBV7-9 and J usage is TRBJ2-3; possibly TRBD2 for D (6 bases). This CDR3 reads CASSFGGRSTDTQYF. In nucleotides, the CDR3 is TGTGCCAGCAGCTTTGGAGGGCGAAGCACAGATACGCAGTATTTT. Combining the CDR3 with reference TRBV7-9 and TRBJ2-3 gives the whole variable domain DTGVSQNPRHKITKRGQNVTFRCDPISEHNRLYWYRQTLGQGPEFLTYFQNEAQLEKSRLLSDRFSAERPKGSFSTLEIQRTEQGDSAMYLCASSFGGRSTDTQYFGPGTRLTVL.